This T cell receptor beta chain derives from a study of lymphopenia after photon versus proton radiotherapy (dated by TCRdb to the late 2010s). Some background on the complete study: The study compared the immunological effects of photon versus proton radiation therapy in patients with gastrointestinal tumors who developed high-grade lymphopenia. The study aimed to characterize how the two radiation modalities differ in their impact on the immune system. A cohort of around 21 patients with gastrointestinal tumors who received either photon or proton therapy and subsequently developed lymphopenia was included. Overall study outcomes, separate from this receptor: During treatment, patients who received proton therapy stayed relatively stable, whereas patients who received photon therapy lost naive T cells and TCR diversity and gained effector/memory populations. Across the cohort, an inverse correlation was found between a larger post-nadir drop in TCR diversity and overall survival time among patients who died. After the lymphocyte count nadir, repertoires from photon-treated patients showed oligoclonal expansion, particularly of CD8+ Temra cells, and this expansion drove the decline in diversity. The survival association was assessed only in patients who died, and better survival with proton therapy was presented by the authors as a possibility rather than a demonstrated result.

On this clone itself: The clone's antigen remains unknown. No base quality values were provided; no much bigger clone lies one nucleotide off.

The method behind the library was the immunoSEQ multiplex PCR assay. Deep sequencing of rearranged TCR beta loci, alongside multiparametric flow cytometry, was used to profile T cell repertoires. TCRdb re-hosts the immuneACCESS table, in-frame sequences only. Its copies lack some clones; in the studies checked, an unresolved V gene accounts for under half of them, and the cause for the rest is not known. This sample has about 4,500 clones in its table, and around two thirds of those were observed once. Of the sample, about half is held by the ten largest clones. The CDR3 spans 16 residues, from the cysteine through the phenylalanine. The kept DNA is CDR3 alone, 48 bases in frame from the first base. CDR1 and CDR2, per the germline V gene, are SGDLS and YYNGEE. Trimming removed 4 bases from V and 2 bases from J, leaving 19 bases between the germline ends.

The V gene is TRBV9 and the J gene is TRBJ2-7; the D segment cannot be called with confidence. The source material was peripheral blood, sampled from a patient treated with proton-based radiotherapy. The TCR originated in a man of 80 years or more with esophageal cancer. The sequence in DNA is TGTGCCAGCAGCTGGGGTAGGGCGGTACTCACCTACGAGCAGTACTTC. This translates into CASSWGRAVLTYEQYF.